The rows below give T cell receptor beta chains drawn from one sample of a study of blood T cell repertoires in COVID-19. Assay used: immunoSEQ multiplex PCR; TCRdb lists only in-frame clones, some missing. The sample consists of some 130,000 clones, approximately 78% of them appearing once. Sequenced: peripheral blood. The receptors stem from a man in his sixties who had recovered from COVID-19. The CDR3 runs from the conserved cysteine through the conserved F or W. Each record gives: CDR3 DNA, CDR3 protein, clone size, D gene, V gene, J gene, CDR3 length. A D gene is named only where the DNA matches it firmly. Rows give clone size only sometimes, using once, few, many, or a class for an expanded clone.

CDR3nt: TGTGCCAGCAGTTCGGGACTAGCGGGGCCATACAATGAGCAGTTCTTC
CDR3aa: CASSSGLAGPYNEQFF
abundance: NA
d_gene: TRBD2
v_gene: TRBV5-5
j_gene: TRBJ2-1
len: 16

CDR3nt: TGTGCCAGTAGTATAGCCCCGACAGGGGGCAATACTGAAGCTTTCTTT
CDR3aa: CASSIAPTGGNTEAFF
abundance: NA
d_gene: TRBD1
v_gene: TRBV19
j_gene: TRBJ1-1
len: 16

CDR3nt: TGTGCCAGCATCAGAGCGGGAGGACTATACAATGAGCAGTTCTTC
CDR3aa: CASIRAGGLYNEQFF
abundance: NA
d_gene: TRBD2
v_gene: TRBV25-1
j_gene: TRBJ2-1
len: 15

CDR3nt: TGTGCCTGGATCCCCGTGGGGCCCACTGGCTACACCTTC
CDR3aa: CAWIPVGPTGYTF
abundance: NA
d_gene: NA
v_gene: TRBV30
j_gene: TRBJ1-2
len: 13

CDR3nt: TGCAGCGTTGAATATGCGGGGGTTTCAGGCGAGCAGTACTTC
CDR3aa: CSVEYAGVSGEQYF
abundance: NA
d_gene: TRBD2
v_gene: TRBV29-1
j_gene: TRBJ2-7
len: 14

CDR3nt: TGTGCCAGCAGTTACCCCCCCAGGGGGGTCCAAGAGACCCAGTACTTC
CDR3aa: CASSYPPRGVQETQYF
abundance: NA
d_gene: NA
v_gene: TRBV6-2/TRBV6-3
j_gene: TRBJ2-5
len: 16

CDR3nt: TGTGCCAGCAGCCGTGGGGGCCCTCCAGAGACCCAGTACTTC
CDR3aa: CASSRGGPPETQYF
abundance: NA
d_gene: NA
v_gene: TRBV6-6
j_gene: TRBJ2-5
len: 14

CDR3nt: TGCAGTGCTAGTCGTTCCGACAATCCGAATCAGCCCCAGCATTTT
CDR3aa: CSASRSDNPNQPQHF
abundance: NA
d_gene: NA
v_gene: TRBV20-1
j_gene: TRBJ1-5
len: 15

CDR3nt: TGTGCCAGCAGCGCGGGACTAGCGGGAGTGGCCGGGGAGCTGTTTTTT
CDR3aa: CASSAGLAGVAGELFF
abundance: NA
d_gene: TRBD2
v_gene: TRBV7-2
j_gene: TRBJ2-2
len: 16

CDR3nt: TGCAGCGTTGGACAGGGTGAGATCGGTCTACAAGAGCAGTACTTC
CDR3aa: CSVGQGEIGLQEQYF
abundance: NA
d_gene: TRBD1
v_gene: TRBV29-1
j_gene: TRBJ2-7
len: 15

CDR3nt: TGTGCCAGCAGCCCTGGACAGGGGGCAAACACCGGGGAGCTGTTTTTT
CDR3aa: CASSPGQGANTGELFF
abundance: NA
d_gene: TRBD1
v_gene: TRBV4-2
j_gene: TRBJ2-2
len: 16

CDR3nt: TGTGCCAGCAGACCTCCGGGACAGGGAACGACCTACAATGAGCAGTTCTTC
CDR3aa: CASRPPGQGTTYNEQFF
abundance: few
d_gene: TRBD1
v_gene: TRBV27
j_gene: TRBJ2-1
len: 17

CDR3nt: TGTGCCAGCAGCTTGGGGGCAGGGGAAACCCAGTACTTC
CDR3aa: CASSLGAGETQYF
abundance: NA
d_gene: NA
v_gene: TRBV5-4
j_gene: TRBJ2-5
len: 13

CDR3nt: TGTGCCAGCAGTGAAATTCGAACGGGTTCTGGAAACACCATATATTTT
CDR3aa: CASSEIRTGSGNTIYF
abundance: few
d_gene: NA
v_gene: TRBV2
j_gene: TRBJ1-3
len: 16

CDR3nt: TGTGCCAGTAGTGCTCGGACTAGCGGGCGGGAGCTGTTTTTT
CDR3aa: CASSARTSGRELFF
abundance: NA
d_gene: TRBD2
v_gene: TRBV19
j_gene: TRBJ2-2
len: 14

CDR3nt: TGTGCCCGATCTACAGGGGCCAACACTGAAGCTTTCTTT
CDR3aa: CARSTGANTEAFF
abundance: NA
d_gene: TRBD1
v_gene: TRBV30
j_gene: TRBJ1-1
len: 13

CDR3nt: TGTGCCAGCAGTCCGCGAAAACAGGGGATTTTAGAAAAACTGTTTTTT
CDR3aa: CASSPRKQGILEKLFF
abundance: once
d_gene: TRBD1
v_gene: TRBV28
j_gene: TRBJ1-4
len: 16

CDR3nt: TGCGCCAGCAGCCAAGAAACAGGGGGCAGTTTCGCTGGGGCCAACGTCCTGACTTTC
CDR3aa: CASSQETGGSFAGANVLTF
abundance: NA
d_gene: TRBD1
v_gene: TRBV4-3
j_gene: TRBJ2-6
len: 19

CDR3nt: TGTGCCAGCAGTTACAGGCAGGGTCTGGCCAAAAACATTCAGTACTTC
CDR3aa: CASSYRQGLAKNIQYF
abundance: NA
d_gene: NA
v_gene: TRBV6-2/TRBV6-3
j_gene: TRBJ2-4
len: 16

CDR3nt: TGTGCCAGCAGCGGCCGGACAGAGAGTAACTATGGCTACACCTTC
CDR3aa: CASSGRTESNYGYTF
abundance: NA
d_gene: NA
v_gene: TRBV7-9
j_gene: TRBJ1-2
len: 15

CDR3nt: TGTGCCTGGGACCCGGGACAGGGGAACAATGAGCAGTTCTTC
CDR3aa: CAWDPGQGNNEQFF
abundance: once
d_gene: TRBD1
v_gene: TRBV30
j_gene: TRBJ2-1
len: 14